Listed below are T cell receptor beta chains from one sample, sequenced in a study of T cell responses to AZD1222 COVID-19 vaccine. Data came from immunoSEQ multiplex PCR; TCRdb stores just in-frame clones and leaves some out. The sample carries under 200,000 clones, roughly nine tenths recorded once. Sequenced here: peripheral blood, sampled 28 days after the second AZD1222 dose. The receptors derive from an adult who received the AZD1222 COVID-19 vaccine. CDR3s include the opening cysteine and the closing phenylalanine or tryptophan. Each record gives: clone size, J gene, D gene, V gene, CDR3 protein, CDR3 DNA. D genes are given only for firm matches. Rows may omit the clone size; those that give it use once, few, many or a size class.

clone_size: NA
j_call: TRBJ1-2
d_call: NA
v_call: TRBV18
cdr3_aa: CASSRGGDHYGYTF
cdr3_nt: TGTGCCAGCTCACGAGGGGGGGATCACTATGGCTACACCTTC

clone_size: NA
j_call: TRBJ1-2
d_call: NA
v_call: TRBV27
cdr3_aa: CASSLQVRSNAANYGYTF
cdr3_nt: TGTGCCAGCAGTTTACAGGTGAGGTCTAACGCAGCTAACTATGGCTACACCTTC

clone_size: NA
j_call: TRBJ1-1
d_call: TRBD1
v_call: TRBV5-6
cdr3_aa: CASSSVAGDRGQTEAFF
cdr3_nt: TGTGCCAGCAGCTCGGTCGCGGGGGACAGGGGGCAGACTGAAGCTTTCTTT

clone_size: NA
j_call: TRBJ2-5
d_call: TRBD1
v_call: TRBV7-9
cdr3_aa: CASSSRTGLPETQYF
cdr3_nt: TGTGCCAGCAGCTCGCGGACAGGCCTCCCGGAGACCCAGTACTTC

clone_size: NA
j_call: TRBJ2-7
d_call: NA
v_call: TRBV7-9
cdr3_aa: CASSLGERLEQYF
cdr3_nt: TGTGCCAGCAGCTTAGGGGAGCGCCTCGAGCAGTACTTC

clone_size: once
j_call: TRBJ2-7
d_call: NA
v_call: TRBV5-6
cdr3_aa: CASSLGGGRAWYEQYF
cdr3_nt: TGTGCCAGCAGCTTGGGCGGTGGCAGGGCCTGGTACGAGCAGTACTTC

clone_size: NA
j_call: TRBJ1-2
d_call: TRBD1
v_call: TRBV5-1
cdr3_aa: CASSSYTGQTNYGYTF
cdr3_nt: TGCGCCAGCAGCTCCTATACGGGACAGACCAACTATGGCTACACCTTC

clone_size: few
j_call: TRBJ1-2
d_call: NA
v_call: TRBV7-2
cdr3_aa: CASSLASGALYGYTF
cdr3_nt: TGTGCCAGCAGCTTAGCGTCAGGGGCCCTTTATGGCTACACCTTC

clone_size: NA
j_call: TRBJ2-5
d_call: TRBD2
v_call: TRBV5-6
cdr3_aa: CASSFSGVETQYF
cdr3_nt: TGTGCCAGCAGCTTTAGCGGGGTAGAGACCCAGTACTTC

clone_size: NA
j_call: TRBJ2-3
d_call: TRBD2
v_call: TRBV10-3
cdr3_aa: CAISPAGGPGDTQYF
cdr3_nt: TGTGCCATCAGTCCCGCGGGGGGGCCGGGGGATACGCAGTATTTT

clone_size: NA
j_call: TRBJ1-4
d_call: TRBD1
v_call: TRBV27
cdr3_aa: CASSLWAGGDVTNEKLFF
cdr3_nt: TGTGCCAGCAGTTTATGGGCAGGGGGCGACGTAACTAATGAAAAACTGTTTTTT